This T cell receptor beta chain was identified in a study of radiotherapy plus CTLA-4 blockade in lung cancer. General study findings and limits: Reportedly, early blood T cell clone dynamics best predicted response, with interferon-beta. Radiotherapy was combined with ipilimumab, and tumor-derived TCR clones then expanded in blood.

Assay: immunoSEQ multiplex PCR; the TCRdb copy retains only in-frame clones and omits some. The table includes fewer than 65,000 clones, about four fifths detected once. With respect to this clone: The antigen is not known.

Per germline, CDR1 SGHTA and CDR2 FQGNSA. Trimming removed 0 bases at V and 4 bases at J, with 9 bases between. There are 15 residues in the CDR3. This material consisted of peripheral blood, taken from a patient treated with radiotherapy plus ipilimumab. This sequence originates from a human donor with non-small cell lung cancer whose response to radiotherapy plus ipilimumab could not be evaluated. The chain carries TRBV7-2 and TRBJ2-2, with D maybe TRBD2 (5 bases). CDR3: CASSLARAFTGELFF. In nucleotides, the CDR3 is TGTGCCAGCAGCTTAGCGCGGGCCTTCACCGGGGAGCTGTTTTTT.